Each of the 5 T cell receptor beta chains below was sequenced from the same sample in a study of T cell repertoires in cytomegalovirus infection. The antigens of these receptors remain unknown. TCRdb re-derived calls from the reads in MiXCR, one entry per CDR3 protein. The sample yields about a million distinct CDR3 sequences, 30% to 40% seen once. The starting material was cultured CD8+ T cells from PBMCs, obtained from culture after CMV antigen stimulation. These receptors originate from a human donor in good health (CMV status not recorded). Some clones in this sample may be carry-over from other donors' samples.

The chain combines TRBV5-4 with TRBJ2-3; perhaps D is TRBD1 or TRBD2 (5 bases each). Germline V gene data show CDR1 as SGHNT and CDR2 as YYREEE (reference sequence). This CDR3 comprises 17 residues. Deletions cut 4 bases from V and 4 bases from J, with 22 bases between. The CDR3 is CASSPTPPGSEADTQYF. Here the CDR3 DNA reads TGTGCCAGCAGCCCGACCCCCCCAGGGAGCGAAGCAGATACGCAGTATTTT.

The CDR3 is CASSYVRGPEKLFF. DNA of the CDR3: TGTGCCAGCAGTTACGTCAGGGGGCCTGAAAAACTGTTTTTT. V is TRBV6-5 and J is TRBJ1-4; 8 nucleotides agree with TRBD1. Per the germline V gene, CDR1 is MNHEY and CDR2 is SVGAGI. V gave up 2 bases and J gave up 7 bases; unmatched junction bases: 3. The length of the CDR3 is 14 residues.

CDR3 sequence reads: CASSQRLAGKETQYF. Here the CDR3 DNA reads TGTGCCAGCAGTCAGAGACTAGCGGGGAAAGAGACCCAGTACTTC. The V call is TRBV27, the J call TRBJ2-5; the match to TRBD2 covers 11 bases. CDR3 length: 15 residues. CDR1 is MNHEY and CDR2 is SMNVEV in the germline V gene (reference sequence). J lost 3 bases, V lost 5 bases, and 5 bases had no gene match.

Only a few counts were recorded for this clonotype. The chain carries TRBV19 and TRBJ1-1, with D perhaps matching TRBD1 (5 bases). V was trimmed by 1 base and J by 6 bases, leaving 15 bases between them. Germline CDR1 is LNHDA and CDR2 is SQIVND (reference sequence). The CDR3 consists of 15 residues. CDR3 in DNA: TGTGCCAGTAGTATAGCCGATGCAGGGTGGGCTGAAGCTTTCTTT. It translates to CASSIADAGWAEAFF.

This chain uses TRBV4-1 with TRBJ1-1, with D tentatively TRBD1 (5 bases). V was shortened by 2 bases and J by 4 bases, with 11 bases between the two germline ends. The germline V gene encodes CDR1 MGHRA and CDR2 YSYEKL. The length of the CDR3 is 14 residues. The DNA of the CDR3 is TGCGCCAGCAGCCAACGGCAGGGTGCCACTGAAGCTTTCTTT. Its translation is CASSQRQGATEAFF.